A single sample is the source of the 2 T cell receptor beta chains below, sequenced in a study of radiotherapy plus CTLA-4 blockade in lung cancer. Sequenced by immunoSEQ multiplex PCR; TCRdb stores in-frame clones only, minus some. The repertoire holds tens of thousands of clones, with around 80% as singletons. The material was peripheral blood, obtained from a patient treated with radiotherapy plus ipilimumab. All receptors come from a human donor with non-small cell lung cancer who had stable disease on radiotherapy plus ipilimumab.

The chain uses TRBV13 and TRBJ1-3; 7 bases fit TRBD1. Germline lookup yields CDR1 PRHDT and CDR2 FYEKMQ (reference sequence). With V trimmed by 1 base and J by 7 bases, 19 bases remained unmatched. CDR3 length: 19 amino acids. Here the CDR3 DNA reads TGTGCCAGCAGCTTAGTGCCGTCCCCACGAACAGGGGATCAGAACACCATATATTTT. Translation: CASSLVPSPRTGDQNTIYF. The full variable domain, in which reference TRBV13 and TRBJ1-3 provide the parts outside the CDR3, is AAGVIQSPRHLIKEKRETATLKCYPIPRHDTVYWYQQGPGQDPQFLISFYEKMQSDKGSIPDRFSAQQFSDYHSELNMSSLELGDSALYFCASSLVPSPRTGDQNTIYFGEGSWLTVV.

The chain combines TRBV5-8 with TRBJ1-5; TRBD1 agrees at 9 bases. The germline V gene has CDR1 SGHTS and CDR2 YDEGEE. The CDR3 runs 16 residues. The trim removed 3 bases at V and 9 bases at J, leaving 13 bases unmatched. The CDR3 loop is CASSSWGGQGNGPQHF. CDR3 nucleotides: TGTGCCAGCAGCTCTTGGGGGGGACAGGGCAATGGGCCCCAGCATTTT.